The following is a TCR beta chain sequence with its context. Antigen unknown. The CDR3 runs 13 residues. The ends were cut back, 2 bases at V and 3 bases at J, with 7 bases in the middle. The germline V gene has CDR1 SGHNT and CDR2 YYREEE (reference sequence). This sample is part of a study of shared clonotypes between healthy human individuals. General study findings and limits: It was observed that roughly 5.1% of naive CD4 clonotypes were shared across a few donors. Shared clonotypes across all four donors exceeded non-shared ones in generation probability.

Measured with immunoSEQ multiplex PCR; TCRdb has only the in-frame clones, and not every one. Here the sample spans roughly 400,000 clones, about 96% being singletons. Sequencing input: memory CD8+ T cells sorted from blood. Subset indicated: CD45RO+ cells pooled with CCR7-negative TemRA cells. The sequence came from a man under 40 in good health. The chain carries TRBV5-4 and TRBJ2-3; no clear D. The CDR3 DNA is TGTGCCAGCAGCTTCTTAAGGACAGATACGCAGTATTTT. It codes for CASSFLRTDTQYF.